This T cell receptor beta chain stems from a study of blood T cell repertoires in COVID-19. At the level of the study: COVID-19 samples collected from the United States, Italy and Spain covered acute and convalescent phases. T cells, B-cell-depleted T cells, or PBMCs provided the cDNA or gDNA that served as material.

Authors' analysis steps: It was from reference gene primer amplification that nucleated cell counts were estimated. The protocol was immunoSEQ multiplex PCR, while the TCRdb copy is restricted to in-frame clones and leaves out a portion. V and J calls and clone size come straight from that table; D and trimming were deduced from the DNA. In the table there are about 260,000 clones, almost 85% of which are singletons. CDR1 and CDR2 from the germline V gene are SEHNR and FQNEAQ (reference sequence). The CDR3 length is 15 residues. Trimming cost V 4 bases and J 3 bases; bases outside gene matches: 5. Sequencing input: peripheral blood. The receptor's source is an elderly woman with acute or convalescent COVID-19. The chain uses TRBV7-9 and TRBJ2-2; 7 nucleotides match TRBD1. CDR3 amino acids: CASSSGGSYTGELFF. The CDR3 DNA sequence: TGTGCCAGCAGCTCAGGGGGTAGCTACACCGGGGAGCTGTTTTTT.